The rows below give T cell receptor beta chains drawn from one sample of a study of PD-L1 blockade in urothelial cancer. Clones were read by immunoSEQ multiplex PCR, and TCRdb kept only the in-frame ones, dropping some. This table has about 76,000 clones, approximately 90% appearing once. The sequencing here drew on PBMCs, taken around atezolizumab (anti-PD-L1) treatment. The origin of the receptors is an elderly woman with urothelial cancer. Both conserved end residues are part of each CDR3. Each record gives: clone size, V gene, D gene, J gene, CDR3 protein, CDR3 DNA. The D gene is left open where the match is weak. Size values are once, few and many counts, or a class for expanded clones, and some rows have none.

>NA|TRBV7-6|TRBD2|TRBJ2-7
CASSLAIGASGDYYEQYF
TGTGCCAGCAGCTTAGCGATAGGGGCGAGCGGGGACTACTACGAGCAGTACTTC
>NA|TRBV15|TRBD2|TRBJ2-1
CATSRDERETDEQFF
TGTGCCACCAGCAGAGACGAGCGGGAGACAGATGAGCAGTTCTTC
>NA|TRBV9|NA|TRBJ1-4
CASSGAGTQNEKLFF
TGTGCCAGCAGCGGTGCGGGGACGCAAAATGAAAAACTGTTTTTT
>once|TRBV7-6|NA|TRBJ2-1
CASSFLGARDNEQFF
TGTGCCAGCAGCTTTCTAGGGGCGCGGGATAATGAGCAGTTCTTC
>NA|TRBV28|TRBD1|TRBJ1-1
CASADRGKEAFF
TGTGCCAGCGCCGACAGGGGGAAGGAAGCTTTCTTT
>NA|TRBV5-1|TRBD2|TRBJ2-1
CASSPTSGTTRGSYNEQFF
TGCGCCAGCAGCCCGACTAGCGGGACGACCCGGGGCTCCTACAATGAGCAGTTCTTC
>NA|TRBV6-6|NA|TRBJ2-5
CASTKGRVETQYF
TGTGCCAGCACCAAAGGGCGGGTTGAGACCCAGTACTTC
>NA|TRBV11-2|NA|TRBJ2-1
CASSSRDSSSYNEQFF
TGTGCCAGCAGTTCGCGGGACTCGAGCTCCTACAATGAGCAGTTCTTC
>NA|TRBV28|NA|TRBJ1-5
CASRNTPGVSLSNQPQHF
TGTGCCAGCAGAAATACCCCGGGGGTCTCTCTTAGCAATCAGCCCCAGCATTTT
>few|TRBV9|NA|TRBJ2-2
CASSVQGNTGELFF
TGTGCCAGCAGCGTACAGGGGAACACCGGGGAGCTGTTTTTT
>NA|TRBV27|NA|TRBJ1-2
CASTYSVGDYYGYTF
TGTGCCAGCACCTACTCCGTGGGAGATTACTATGGCTACACCTTC
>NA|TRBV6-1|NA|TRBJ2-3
CASSDPRGLVRLTDTQYF
TGTGCCAGCAGTGATCCGAGGGGGTTAGTACGCCTCACAGATACGCAGTATTTT
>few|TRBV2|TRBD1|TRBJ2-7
CASSGQGKGVYEQYF
TGTGCCAGCAGTGGACAGGGAAAGGGGGTCTACGAGCAGTACTTC
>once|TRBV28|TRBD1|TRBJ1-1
CASSSWTGVKLLSEAFF
TGTGCCAGCAGTTCGTGGACAGGGGTTAAATTGTTGTCTGAAGCTTTCTTT
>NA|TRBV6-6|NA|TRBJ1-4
CASSEQFNEKLFF
TGTGCCAGCAGCGAACAGTTTAATGAAAAACTGTTTTTT
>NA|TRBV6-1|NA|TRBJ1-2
CASSEIFRTATYGYTF
TGTGCCAGCAGTGAAATTTTTAGGACAGCTACCTATGGCTACACCTTC
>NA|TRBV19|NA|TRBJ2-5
CASSLRGGRETQYF
TGTGCCAGTAGTCTCCGGGGTGGCCGGGAGACCCAGTACTTC
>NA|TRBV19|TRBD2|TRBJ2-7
CASSILAGDSYEQYF
TGTGCCAGTAGTATACTAGCGGGGGACTCCTACGAGCAGTACTTC
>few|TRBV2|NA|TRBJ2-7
CASARTEAYEQYF
TGTGCCAGCGCTAGGACTGAAGCCTACGAGCAGTACTTC
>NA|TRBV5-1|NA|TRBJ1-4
CASRRESPNEKLFF
TGCGCCAGCAGACGGGAGTCCCCTAATGAAAAACTGTTTTTT
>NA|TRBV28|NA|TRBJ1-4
CASREGGTNEKLFF
TGTGCCAGCAGGGAGGGGGGGACTAATGAAAAACTGTTTTTT
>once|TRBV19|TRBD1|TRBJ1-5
CASSIERQGYWNQPQHF
TGTGCCAGTAGTATTGAAAGACAGGGGTATTGGAATCAGCCCCAGCATTTT
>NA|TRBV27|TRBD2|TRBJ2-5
CASSTLAGPLQETQYF
TGTGCCAGCAGTACCTTAGCGGGTCCCCTCCAAGAGACCCAGTACTTC
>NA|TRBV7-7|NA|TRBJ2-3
CASSLEPTDTQYF
TGTGCCAGCAGCCTCGAGCCCACAGATACGCAGTATTTT
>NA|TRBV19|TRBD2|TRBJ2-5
CASSPLAGSGPETQYF
TGTGCCAGTAGCCCCCTAGCGGGAAGCGGTCCGGAGACCCAGTACTTC
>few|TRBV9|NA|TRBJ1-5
CASSPRGDNQPQHF
TGTGCCAGCAGCCCCAGGGGAGACAATCAGCCCCAGCATTTT
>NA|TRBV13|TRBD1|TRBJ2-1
CASSLNWAGGLQGNEQFF
TGTGCCAGCAGCTTAAATTGGGCAGGGGGCTTGCAGGGCAATGAGCAGTTCTTC
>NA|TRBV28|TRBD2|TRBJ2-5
CASTPPGEGSQKTQYF
TGTGCCAGCACCCCTCCCGGGGAGGGGTCCCAAAAGACCCAGTACTTC
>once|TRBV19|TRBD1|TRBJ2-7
CASSVTGAYEQYF
TGTGCCAGTAGTGTAACAGGGGCCTACGAGCAGTACTTC
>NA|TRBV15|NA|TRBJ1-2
CATSLTVTRVIGGYTF
TGTGCCACCAGCTTAACGGTGACGAGGGTTATCGGTGGCTACACCTTC
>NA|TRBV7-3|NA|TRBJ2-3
CASSLSRDTQYF
TGTGCCAGCAGCCTTAGTAGAGATACGCAGTATTTT
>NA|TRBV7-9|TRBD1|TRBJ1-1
CASSTGQGAGEAFF
TGTGCCAGCAGCACGGGACAGGGGGCCGGTGAAGCTTTCTTT
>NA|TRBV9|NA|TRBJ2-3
CASSVISQDTQYF
TGTGCCAGCAGCGTAATCAGTCAGGATACGCAGTATTTT
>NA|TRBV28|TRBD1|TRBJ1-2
CASSSDRGIYGYTF
TGTGCCAGCAGTTCGGACAGGGGGATCTATGGCTACACCTTC
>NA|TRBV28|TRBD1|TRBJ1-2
CASHYYRGGYTF
TGTGCCAGCCACTATTACAGGGGGGGCTACACCTTC
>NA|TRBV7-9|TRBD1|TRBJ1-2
CASSPGQGWDGYTF
TGTGCCAGCAGCCCAGGACAGGGGTGGGATGGCTACACCTTC
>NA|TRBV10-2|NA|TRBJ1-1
CASRKGETNTEAFF
TGCGCCAGCAGGAAGGGGGAGACGAACACTGAAGCTTTCTTT
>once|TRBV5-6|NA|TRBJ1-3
CASSLTPRGGNTIYF
TGTGCCAGCAGCTTGACCCCACGAGGTGGAAACACCATATATTTT
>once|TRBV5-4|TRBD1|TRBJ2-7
CASSLPGQGNLEQYF
TGTGCCAGCAGCCTGCCGGGACAGGGGAACCTCGAGCAGTACTTC
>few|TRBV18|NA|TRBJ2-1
CASSPLGASFNEQFF
TGTGCCAGCTCACCATTAGGGGCCTCGTTCAATGAGCAGTTCTTC
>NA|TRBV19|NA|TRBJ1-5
CASRPNGGWNQPQHF
TGTGCCAGTAGACCGAACGGGGGATGGAATCAGCCCCAGCATTTT
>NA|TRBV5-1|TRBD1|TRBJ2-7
CASQRQGSPYEQYF
TGCGCCAGCCAACGACAGGGATCACCCTACGAGCAGTACTTC
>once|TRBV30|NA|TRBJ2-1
CAFTRGRSYNEQFF
TGTGCCTTTACCCGTGGGAGGTCCTACAATGAGCAGTTCTTC
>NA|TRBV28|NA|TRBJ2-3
CASSKADTDTQYF
TGTGCCAGCAGTAAAGCGGACACAGATACGCAGTATTTT
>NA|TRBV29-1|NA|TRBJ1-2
CSVPRQISSNYGYTF
TGCAGCGTTCCGCGACAGATTAGTTCTAACTATGGCTACACCTTC
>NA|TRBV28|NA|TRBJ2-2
CASSLGGINTGELFF
TGTGCCAGCAGTTTAGGAGGGATTAACACCGGGGAGCTGTTTTTT
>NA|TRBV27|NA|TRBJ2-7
CASSSFLSYEQYF
TGTGCCAGCAGTTCTTTCCTCTCCTACGAGCAGTACTTC
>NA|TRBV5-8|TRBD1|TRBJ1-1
CASSLSNRGQNTEAFF
TGTGCCAGCAGCTTGTCGAACAGGGGGCAAAACACTGAAGCTTTCTTT
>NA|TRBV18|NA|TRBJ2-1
CASSPNLQGTIRPKFF
TGTGCCAGCTCACCAAATTTGCAGGGTACTATCAGGCCAAAGTTCTTC
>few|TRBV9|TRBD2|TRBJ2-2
CASSASFGTSGNTGELFF
TGTGCCAGCAGCGCGAGCTTCGGGACTAGCGGAAACACCGGGGAGCTGTTTTTT